This T cell receptor beta chain originates from a study of T-cell reconstitution after alpha-beta-depleted transplantation in children. TCRbeta library construction was performed incorporating unique molecular identifiers. TCRdb used MiXCR to reprocess the PCR reads, holding one entry per CDR3 protein. The table includes about 830,000 distinct CDR3 sequences, about 16% detected once. This CDR3 is built from 12 residues. Germline V CDR1 and CDR2: SQVTM, ANQGSEA. V was clipped by 6 bases and J by 1 base; unmatched bases: 3. This rearrangement joins TRBV29-1 to TRBJ2-7; 7 bases align to TRBD1. The source is a male patient younger than 18 who had a stem cell transplant for acute lymphoblastic leukemia, so the T cells may come from the graft donor. The sequenced sample was PBMCs, mostly from graft donor cells, obtained 360 days after TCRalphabeta/CD19-depleted stem cell transplant. The CDR3, as DNA: TGCAGCGTCAACAGGGGATCCTACGAGCAGTACTTC. Translated, it gives CSVNRGSYEQYF.